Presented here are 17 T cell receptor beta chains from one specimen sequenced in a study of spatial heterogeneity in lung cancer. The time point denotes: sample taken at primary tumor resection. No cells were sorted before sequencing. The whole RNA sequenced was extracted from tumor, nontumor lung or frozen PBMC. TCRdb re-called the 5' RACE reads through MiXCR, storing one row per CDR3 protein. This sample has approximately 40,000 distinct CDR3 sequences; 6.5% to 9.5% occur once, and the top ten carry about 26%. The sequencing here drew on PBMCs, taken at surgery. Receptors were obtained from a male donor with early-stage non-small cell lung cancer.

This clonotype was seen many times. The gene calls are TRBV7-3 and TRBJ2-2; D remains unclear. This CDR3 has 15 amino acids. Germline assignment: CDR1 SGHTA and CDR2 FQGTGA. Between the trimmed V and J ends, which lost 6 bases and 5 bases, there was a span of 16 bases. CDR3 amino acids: CASSLAGVGTGELFF. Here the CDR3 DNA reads TGTGCCAGCAGTTTAGCCGGAGTCGGTACCGGGGAGCTGTTTTTT.

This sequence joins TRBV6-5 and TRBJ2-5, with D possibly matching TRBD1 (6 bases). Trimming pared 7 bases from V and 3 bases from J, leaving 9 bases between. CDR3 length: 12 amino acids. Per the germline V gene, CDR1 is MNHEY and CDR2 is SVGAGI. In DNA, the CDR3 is TGTGCCAGCACAGGGGTAGAAGAGACCCAGTACTTC. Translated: CASTGVEETQYF.

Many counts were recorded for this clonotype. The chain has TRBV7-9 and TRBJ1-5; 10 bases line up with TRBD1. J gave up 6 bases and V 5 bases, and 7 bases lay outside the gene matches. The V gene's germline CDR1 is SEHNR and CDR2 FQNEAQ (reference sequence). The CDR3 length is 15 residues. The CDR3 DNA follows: TGTGCCAGCAGCCTGAGGACAGGGGGAGGTCAGCCCCAGCATTTT. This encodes CASSLRTGGGQPQHF.

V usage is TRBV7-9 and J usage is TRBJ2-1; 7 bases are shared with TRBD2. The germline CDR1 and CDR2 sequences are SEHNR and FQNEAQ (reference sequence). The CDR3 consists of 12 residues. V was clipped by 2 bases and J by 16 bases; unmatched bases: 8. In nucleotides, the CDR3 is TGTGCCAGCAGCTTACCCCGGCAGGGACTATTCTTC. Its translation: CASSLPRQGLFF.

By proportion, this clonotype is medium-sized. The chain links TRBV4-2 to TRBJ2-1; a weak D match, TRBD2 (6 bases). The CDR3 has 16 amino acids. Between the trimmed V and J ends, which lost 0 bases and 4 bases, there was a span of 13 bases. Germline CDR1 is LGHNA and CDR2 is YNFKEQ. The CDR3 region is CASSQDAGRLYNEQFF. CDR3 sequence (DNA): TGTGCCAGCAGCCAAGACGCAGGGAGGTTATACAATGAGCAGTTCTTC.

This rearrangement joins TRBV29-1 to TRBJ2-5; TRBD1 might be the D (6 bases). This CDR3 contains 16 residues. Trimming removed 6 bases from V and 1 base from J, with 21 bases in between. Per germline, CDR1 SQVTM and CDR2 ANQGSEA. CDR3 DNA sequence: TGCAGCGTGGAACCGGGACACTTGGGGACCCAAGAGACCCAGTACTTC. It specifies CSVEPGHLGTQETQYF.

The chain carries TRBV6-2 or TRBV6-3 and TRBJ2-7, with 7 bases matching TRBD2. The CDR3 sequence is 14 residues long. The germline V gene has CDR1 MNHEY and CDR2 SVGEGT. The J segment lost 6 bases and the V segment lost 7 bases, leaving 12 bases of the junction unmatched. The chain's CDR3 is CASTRGLGVSEQYV. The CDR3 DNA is TGTGCCAGCACACGAGGACTAGGCGTTTCCGAGCAGTACGTC.

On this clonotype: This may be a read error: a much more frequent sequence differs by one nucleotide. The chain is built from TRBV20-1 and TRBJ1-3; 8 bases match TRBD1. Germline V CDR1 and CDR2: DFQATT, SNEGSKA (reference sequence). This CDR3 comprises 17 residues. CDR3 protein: CSARDRTGRLSGNTLYF. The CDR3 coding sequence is TGCAGTGCTAGAGATAGGACAGGGCGGCTCTCTGGAAACACCCTATATTTT.

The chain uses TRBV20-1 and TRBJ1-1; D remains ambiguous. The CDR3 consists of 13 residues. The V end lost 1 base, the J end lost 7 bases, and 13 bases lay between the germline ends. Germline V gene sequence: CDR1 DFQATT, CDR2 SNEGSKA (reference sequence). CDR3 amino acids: CSARVGPFDEAFF. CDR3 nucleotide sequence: TGCAGTGCTAGAGTAGGGCCGTTCGATGAAGCTTTCTTT.

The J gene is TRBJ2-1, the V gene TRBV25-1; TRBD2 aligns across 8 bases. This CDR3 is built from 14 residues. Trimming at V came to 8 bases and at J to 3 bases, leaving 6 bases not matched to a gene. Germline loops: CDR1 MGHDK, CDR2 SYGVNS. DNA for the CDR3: TGTGCCAGCCGTGGACTAGCAGTCTACAATGAGCAGTTCTTC. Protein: CASRGLAVYNEQFF.

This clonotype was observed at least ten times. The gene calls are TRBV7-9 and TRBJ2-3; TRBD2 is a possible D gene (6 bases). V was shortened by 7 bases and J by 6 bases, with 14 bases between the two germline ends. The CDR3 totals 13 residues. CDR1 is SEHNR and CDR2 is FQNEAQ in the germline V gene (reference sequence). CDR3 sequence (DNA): TGTGCCAGCAACTCGGCGGGGACCGATACGCAGTATTTT. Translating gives CASNSAGTDTQYF.

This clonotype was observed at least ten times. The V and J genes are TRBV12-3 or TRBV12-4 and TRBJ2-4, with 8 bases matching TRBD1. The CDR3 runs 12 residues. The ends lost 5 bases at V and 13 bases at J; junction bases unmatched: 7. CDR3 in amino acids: CASSADRARQYF. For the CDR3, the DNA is TGTGCCAGCAGTGCGGACAGGGCCCGGCAGTACTTC.

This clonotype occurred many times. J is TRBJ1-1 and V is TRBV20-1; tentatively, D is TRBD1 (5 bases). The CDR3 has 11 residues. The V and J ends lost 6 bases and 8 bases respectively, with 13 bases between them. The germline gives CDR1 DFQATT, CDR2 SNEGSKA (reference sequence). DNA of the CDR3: TGCAGTGCACCGACAGCCCGCGAAGCTTTCTTT. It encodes CSAPTAREAFF.

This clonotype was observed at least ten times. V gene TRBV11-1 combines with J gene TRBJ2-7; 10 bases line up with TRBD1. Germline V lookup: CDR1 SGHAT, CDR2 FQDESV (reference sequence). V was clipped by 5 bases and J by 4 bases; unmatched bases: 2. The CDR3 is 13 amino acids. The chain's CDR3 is CASSPGQGYEQYV. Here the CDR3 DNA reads TGTGCCAGCAGCCCGGGACAGGGGTACGAGCAGTACGTC.

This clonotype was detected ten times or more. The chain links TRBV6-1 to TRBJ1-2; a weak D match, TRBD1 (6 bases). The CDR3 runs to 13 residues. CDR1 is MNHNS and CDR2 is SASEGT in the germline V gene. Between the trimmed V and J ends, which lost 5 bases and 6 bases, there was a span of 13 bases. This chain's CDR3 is CASSFYREDGYTF. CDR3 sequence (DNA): TGTGCCAGCAGTTTTTACAGGGAGGATGGCTACACCTTC.

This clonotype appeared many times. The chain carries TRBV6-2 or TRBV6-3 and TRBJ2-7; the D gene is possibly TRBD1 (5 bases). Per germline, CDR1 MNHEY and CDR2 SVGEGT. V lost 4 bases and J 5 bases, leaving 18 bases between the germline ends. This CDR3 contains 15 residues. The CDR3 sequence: CASSSTSGSWDEQYF. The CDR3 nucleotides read TGTGCCAGCAGTTCGACCTCAGGGTCGTGGGACGAGCAGTACTTC.

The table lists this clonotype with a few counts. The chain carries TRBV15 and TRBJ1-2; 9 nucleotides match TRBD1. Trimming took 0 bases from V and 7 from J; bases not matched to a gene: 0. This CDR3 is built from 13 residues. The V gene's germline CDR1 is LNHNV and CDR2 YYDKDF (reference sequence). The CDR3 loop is CATSREDRGGYTF. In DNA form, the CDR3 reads TGTGCCACCAGCAGAGAGGACAGGGGTGGCTACACCTTC. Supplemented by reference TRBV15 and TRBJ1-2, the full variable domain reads DAMVIQNPRYQVTQFGKPVTLSCSQTLNHNVMYWYQQKSSQAPKLLFHYYDKDFNNEADTPDNFQSRRPNTSFCFLDIRSPGLGDTAMYLCATSREDRGGYTFGSGTRLTVV.